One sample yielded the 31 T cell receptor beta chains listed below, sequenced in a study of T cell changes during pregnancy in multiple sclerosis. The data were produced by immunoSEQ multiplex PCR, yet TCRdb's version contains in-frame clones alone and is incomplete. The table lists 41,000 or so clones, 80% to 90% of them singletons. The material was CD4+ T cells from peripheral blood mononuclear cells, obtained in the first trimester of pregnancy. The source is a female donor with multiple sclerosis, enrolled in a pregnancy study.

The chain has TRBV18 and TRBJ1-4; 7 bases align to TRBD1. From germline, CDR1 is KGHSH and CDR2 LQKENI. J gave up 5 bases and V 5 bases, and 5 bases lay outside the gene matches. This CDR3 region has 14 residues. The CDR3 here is CASSSGQVNEKLFF. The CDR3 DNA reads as TGTGCCAGCTCATCCGGACAGGTCAATGAAAAACTGTTTTTT.

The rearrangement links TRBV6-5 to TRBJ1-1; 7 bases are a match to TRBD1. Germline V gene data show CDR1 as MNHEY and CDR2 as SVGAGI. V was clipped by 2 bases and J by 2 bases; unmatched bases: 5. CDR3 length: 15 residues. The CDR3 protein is CASSYMGTVNTEAFF. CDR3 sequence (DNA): TGTGCCAGCAGTTACATGGGGACAGTTAACACTGAAGCTTTCTTT.

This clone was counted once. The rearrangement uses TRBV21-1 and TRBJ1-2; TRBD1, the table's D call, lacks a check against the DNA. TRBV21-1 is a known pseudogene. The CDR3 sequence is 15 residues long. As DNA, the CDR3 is TGTGCCAGCAAAAGAGCCGACAGGGCAGTTTGGGGCTACACCTTC. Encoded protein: CASKRADRAVWGYTF.

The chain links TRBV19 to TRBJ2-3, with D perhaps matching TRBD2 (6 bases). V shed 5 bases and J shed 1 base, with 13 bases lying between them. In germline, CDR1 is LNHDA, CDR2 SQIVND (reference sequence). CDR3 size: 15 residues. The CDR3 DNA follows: TGTGCCAGTAGTTCCCCCGGGAGCCGCACAGATACGCAGTATTTT. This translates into CASSSPGSRTDTQYF.

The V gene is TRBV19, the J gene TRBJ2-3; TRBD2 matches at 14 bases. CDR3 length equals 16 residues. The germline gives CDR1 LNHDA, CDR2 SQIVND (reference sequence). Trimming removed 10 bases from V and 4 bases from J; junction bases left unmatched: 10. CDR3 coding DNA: TGTGCCACCAGCCCCCAGGGACTAGCGGGAGCAGATACGCAGTATTTT. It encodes CATSPQGLAGADTQYF.

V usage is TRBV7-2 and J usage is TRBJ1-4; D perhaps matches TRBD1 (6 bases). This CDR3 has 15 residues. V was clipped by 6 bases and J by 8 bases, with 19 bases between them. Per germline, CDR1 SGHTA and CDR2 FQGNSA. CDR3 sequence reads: CASRVNRVGNEKLFF. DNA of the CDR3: TGTGCCAGCAGAGTCAACAGGGTTGGTAACGAAAAACTGTTTTTT.

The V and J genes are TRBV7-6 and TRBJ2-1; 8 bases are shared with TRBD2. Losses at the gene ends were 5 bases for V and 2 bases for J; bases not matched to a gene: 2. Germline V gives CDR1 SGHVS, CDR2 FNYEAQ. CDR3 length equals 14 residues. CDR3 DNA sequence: TGTGCCAGCAGCCCGGGACTAGCCTACAATGAGCAGTTCTTC. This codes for CASSPGLAYNEQFF. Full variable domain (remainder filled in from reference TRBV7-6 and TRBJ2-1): GAGVSQSPRYKVTKRGQDVALRCDPISGHVSLYWYRQALGQGPEFLTYFNYEAQQDKSGLPNDRFSAERPEGSISTLTIQRTEQRDSAMYRCASSPGLAYNEQFFGPGTRLTVL.

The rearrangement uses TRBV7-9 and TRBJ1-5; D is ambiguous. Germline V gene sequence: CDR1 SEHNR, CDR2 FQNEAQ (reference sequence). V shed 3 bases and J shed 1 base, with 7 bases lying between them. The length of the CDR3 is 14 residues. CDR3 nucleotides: TGTGCCAGCAGCTTGGCGGGGAGCAATCAGCCCCAGCATTTT. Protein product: CASSLAGSNQPQHF.

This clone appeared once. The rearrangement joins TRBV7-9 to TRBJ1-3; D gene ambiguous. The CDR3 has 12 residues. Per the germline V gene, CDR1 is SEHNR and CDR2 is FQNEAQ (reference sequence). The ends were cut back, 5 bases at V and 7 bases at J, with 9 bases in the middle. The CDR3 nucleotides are TGTGCCAGCAGCCTCACCGGGAACACCATATATTTT. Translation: CASSLTGNTIYF.

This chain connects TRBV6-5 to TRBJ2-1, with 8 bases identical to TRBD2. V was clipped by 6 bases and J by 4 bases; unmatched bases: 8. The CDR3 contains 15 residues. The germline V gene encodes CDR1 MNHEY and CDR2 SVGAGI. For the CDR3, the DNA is TGTGCCAGCAGCCTCTCTAGCGGGCGGTACAATGAGCAGTTCTTC. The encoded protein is CASSLSSGRYNEQFF.

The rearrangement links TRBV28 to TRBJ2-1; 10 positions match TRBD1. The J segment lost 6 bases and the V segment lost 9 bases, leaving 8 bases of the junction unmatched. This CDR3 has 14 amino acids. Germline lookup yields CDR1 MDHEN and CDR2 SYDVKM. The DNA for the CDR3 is TGTGCCAGTAAGACAGGGGGCATTTTCAATGAGCAGTTCTTC. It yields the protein CASKTGGIFNEQFF. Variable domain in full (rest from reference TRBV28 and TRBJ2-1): DVKVTQSSRYLVKRTGEKVFLECVQDMDHENMFWYRQDPGLGLRLIYFSYDVKMKEKGDIPEGYSVSREKKERFSLILESASTNQTSMYLCASKTGGIFNEQFFGPGTRLTVL.

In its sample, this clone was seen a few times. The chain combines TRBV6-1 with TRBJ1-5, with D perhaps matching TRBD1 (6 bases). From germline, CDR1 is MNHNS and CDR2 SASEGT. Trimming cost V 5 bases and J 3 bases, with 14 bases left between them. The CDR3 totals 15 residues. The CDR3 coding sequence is TGTGCCAGCAGTCACAGGGATCGATCCAATCAGCCCCAGCATTTT. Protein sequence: CASSHRDRSNQPQHF.

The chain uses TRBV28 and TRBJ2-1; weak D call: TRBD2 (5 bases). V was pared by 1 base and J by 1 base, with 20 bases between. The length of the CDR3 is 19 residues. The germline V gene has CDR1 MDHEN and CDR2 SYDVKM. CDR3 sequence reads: CASSLFGLRAGASYNEQFF. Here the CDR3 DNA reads TGTGCCAGCAGTTTATTCGGGCTCCGGGCGGGTGCTTCCTACAATGAGCAGTTCTTC.

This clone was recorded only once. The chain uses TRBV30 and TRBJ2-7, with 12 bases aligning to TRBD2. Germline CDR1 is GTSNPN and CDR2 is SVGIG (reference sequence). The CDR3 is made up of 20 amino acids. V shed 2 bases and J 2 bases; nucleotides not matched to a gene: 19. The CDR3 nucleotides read TGTGCCTGGAGTTTAGGACGGACTTTAGGACTAGCGGGGCCGGCCTACGAGCAGTACTTC. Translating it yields CAWSLGRTLGLAGPAYEQYF.

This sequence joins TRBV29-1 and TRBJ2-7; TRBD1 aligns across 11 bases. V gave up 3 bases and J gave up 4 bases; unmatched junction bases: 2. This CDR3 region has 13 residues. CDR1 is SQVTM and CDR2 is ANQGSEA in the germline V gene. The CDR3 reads CSVEGQGGYEQYF. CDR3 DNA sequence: TGCAGCGTTGAGGGACAGGGGGGATACGAGCAGTACTTC.

Here the CDR3 reads CASSRPGEQPQHF. DNA of the CDR3: TGTGCCAGCAGTAGACCGGGGGAGCAGCCCCAGCATTTT. The J gene is TRBJ1-5, the V gene TRBV6-4; D is perhaps TRBD1 (5 bases). Trimming shortened V by 5 bases and J by 7 bases, and 12 bases separated the two germline ends. The V gene's germline CDR1 is MRHNA and CDR2 SNTAGT. The CDR3 runs to 13 residues.

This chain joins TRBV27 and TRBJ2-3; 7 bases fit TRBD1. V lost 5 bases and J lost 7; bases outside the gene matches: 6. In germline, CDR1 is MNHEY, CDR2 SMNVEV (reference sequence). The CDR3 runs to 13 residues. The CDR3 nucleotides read TGTGCCAGCAGTCCCCGACAGGGATATACGCAGTATTTT. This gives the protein CASSPRQGYTQYF.

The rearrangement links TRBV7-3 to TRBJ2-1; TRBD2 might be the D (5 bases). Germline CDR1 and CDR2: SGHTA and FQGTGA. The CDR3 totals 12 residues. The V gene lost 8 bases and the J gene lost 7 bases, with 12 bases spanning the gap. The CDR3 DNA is TGTGCCAGCTGGAGGCTAATTAATGAGCAGTTCTTC. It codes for CASWRLINEQFF.

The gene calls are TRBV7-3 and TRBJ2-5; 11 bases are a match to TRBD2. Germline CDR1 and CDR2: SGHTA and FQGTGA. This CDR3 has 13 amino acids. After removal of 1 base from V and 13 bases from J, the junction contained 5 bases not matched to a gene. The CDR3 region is CASSLKGSGRVYF. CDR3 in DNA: TGTGCCAGCAGCTTAAAGGGTAGCGGGAGGGTGTACTTC.

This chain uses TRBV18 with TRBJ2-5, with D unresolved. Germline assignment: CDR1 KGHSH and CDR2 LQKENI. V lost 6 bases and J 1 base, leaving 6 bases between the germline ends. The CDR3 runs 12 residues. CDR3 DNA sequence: TGTGCCAGCTCCAGAACCCAAGAGACCCAGTACTTC. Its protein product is CASSRTQETQYF.

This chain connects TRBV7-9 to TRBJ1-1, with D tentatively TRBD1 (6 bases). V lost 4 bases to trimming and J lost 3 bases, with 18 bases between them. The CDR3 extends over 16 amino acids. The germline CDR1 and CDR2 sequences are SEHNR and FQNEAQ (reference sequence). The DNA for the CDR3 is TGTGCCAGCAGCTACCAACAGGGAGTAAGGGACACTGAAGCTTTCTTT. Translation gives CASSYQQGVRDTEAFF.

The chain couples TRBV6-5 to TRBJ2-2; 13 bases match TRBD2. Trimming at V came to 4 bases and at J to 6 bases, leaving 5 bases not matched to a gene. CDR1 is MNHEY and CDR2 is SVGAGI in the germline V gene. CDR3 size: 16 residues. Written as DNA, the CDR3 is TGTGCCAGCAGTTCCTGGACTAGCGGGAGTTCCGGGGAGCTGTTTTTT. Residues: CASSSWTSGSSGELFF.

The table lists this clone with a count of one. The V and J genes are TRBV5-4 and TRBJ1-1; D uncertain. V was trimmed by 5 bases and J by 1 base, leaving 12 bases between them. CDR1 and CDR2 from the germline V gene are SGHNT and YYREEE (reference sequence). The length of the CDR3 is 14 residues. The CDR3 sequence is CASRSNPQNTEAFF. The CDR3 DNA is TGTGCCAGCAGGTCGAACCCACAGAACACTGAAGCTTTCTTT.

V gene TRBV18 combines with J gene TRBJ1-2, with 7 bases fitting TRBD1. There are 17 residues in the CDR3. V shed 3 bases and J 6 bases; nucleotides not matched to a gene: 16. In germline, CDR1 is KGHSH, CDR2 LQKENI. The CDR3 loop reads CASSPRGEGTDQHGYTF. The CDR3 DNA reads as TGTGCCAGCTCACCCCGGGGTGAGGGGACAGATCAACATGGCTACACCTTC. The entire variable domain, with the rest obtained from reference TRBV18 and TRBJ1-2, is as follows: NAGVMQNPRHLVRRRGQEARLRCSPMKGHSHVYWYRQLPEEGLKFMVYLQKENIIDESGMPKERFSAEFPKEGPSILRIQQVVRGDSAAYFCASSPRGEGTDQHGYTFGSGTRLTVV.

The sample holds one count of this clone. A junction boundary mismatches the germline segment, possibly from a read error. This CDR3 reads CASSLGALPNQETQYF. CDR3 sequence (DNA): TGTGCCAGCAGCTTAGGAGCGCTCCCAAACCAGGAGACCCAGTACTTC. The chain uses TRBV7-2 and TRBJ2-5; D unclear. The germline gives CDR1 SGHTA, CDR2 FQGNSA. The CDR3 has 16 residues.

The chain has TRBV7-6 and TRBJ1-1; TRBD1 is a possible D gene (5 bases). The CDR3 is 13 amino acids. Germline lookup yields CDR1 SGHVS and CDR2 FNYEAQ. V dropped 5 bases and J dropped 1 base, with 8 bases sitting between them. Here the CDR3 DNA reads TGTGCCAGCAGCGAGGACACGAACACTGAAGCTTTCTTT. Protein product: CASSEDTNTEAFF.

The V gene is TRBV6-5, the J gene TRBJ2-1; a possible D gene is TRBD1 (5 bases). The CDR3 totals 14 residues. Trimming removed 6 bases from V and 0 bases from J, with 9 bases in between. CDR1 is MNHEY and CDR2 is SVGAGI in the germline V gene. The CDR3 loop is CASRDRLSYNEQFF. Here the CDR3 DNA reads TGTGCCAGCAGAGACAGACTCTCCTACAATGAGCAGTTCTTC.

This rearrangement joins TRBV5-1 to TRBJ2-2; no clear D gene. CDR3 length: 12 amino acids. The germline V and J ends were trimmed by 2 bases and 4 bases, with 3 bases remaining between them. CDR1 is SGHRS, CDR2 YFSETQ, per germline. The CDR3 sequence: CASSFLTGELFF. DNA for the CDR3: TGCGCCAGCAGCTTCCTCACCGGGGAGCTGTTTTTT.

The DNA for the CDR3 is TGTGCCAGCAGCTTGTCCAGCGGGAAAGAGACCCAGTACTTC. It specifies CASSLSSGKETQYF. The genes are TRBV7-6 and TRBJ2-5, with 7 bases aligning to TRBD2. Germline values: CDR1 SGHVS, CDR2 FNYEAQ. This CDR3 is 14 amino acids long. After removal of 3 bases from V and 3 bases from J, the junction contained 4 bases not matched to a gene. Full variable domain (remainder filled in from reference TRBV7-6 and TRBJ2-5): GAGVSQSPRYKVTKRGQDVALRCDPISGHVSLYWYRQALGQGPEFLTYFNYEAQQDKSGLPNDRFSAERPEGSISTLTIQRTEQRDSAMYRCASSLSSGKETQYFGPGTRLLVL.

The CDR3 nucleotides are TGTGCCAGTAGCAGGGGCTCTGGAAACACCATATATTTT. Amino acid sequence: CASSRGSGNTIYF. V is TRBV19 and J is TRBJ1-3; D possibly corresponds to TRBD1 (6 bases). The germline gives CDR1 LNHDA, CDR2 SQIVND (reference sequence). The V end lost 6 bases, the J end lost 0 bases, and 6 bases lay between the germline ends. The CDR3 contains 13 residues.

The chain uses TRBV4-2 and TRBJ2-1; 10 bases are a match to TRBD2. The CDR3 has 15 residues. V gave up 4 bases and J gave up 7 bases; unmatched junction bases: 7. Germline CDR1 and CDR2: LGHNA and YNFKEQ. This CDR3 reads CASSLEREGRNEQFF. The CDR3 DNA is TGTGCCAGCAGCCTCGAGCGGGAGGGCCGGAATGAGCAGTTCTTC.